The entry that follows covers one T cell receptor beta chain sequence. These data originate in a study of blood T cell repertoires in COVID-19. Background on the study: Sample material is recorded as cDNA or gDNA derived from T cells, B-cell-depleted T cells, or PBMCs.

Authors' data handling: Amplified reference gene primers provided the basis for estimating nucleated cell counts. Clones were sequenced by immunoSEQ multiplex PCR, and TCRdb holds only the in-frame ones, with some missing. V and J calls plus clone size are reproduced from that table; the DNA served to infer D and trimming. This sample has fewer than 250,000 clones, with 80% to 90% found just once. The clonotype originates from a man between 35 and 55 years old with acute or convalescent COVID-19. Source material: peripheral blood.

The CDR3 region has the DNA TGTGCCAGCAGCTTAGTAGTGGGGGTAGCGGGGGCCCAAGAGACCCAGTACTTC. Translated: CASSLVVGVAGAQETQYF. The J gene is TRBJ2-5, the V gene TRBV7-6; 9 bases align to TRBD2. This CDR3 is 18 amino acids long. Germline lookup yields CDR1 SGHVS and CDR2 FNYEAQ. V lost 1 base and J lost 1; bases outside the gene matches: 10. Based on the CDR3 plus reference TRBV7-6 and TRBJ2-5, the full variable domain is GAGVSQSPRYKVTKRGQDVALRCDPISGHVSLYWYRQALGQGPEFLTYFNYEAQQDKSGLPNDRFSAERPEGSISTLTIQRTEQRDSAMYRCASSLVVGVAGAQETQYFGPGTRLLVL.